The 21 T cell receptor beta chains listed next were all sequenced from one sample in a study of blood T cell repertoires in COVID-19. Measured with immunoSEQ multiplex PCR; TCRdb has only the in-frame clones, and not every one. The data show around 120,000 clones, over 70% seen once. The sequenced sample was peripheral blood. These receptors were collected from a woman in her 70s with acute or convalescent COVID-19.

This clone was detected only a few times. The chain links TRBV5-1 to TRBJ1-2, with D possibly matching TRBD1 (6 bases). CDR3 size: 14 residues. Trimming pared 6 bases from V and 8 bases from J, leaving 20 bases between. Germline V gives CDR1 SGHRS, CDR2 YFSETQ. For the CDR3, the DNA is TGCGCCAGCACTTCGCCGGGACAAGTCGAAGGCTACACCTTC. Protein sequence: CASTSPGQVEGYTF.

V usage is TRBV19 and J usage is TRBJ1-6; TRBD1 matches 7 bases. From germline, CDR1 is LNHDA and CDR2 SQIVND (reference sequence). The CDR3 contains 16 residues. V was clipped by 5 bases and J by 6 bases; unmatched bases: 10. The CDR3 reads CASSPGQSVPNSPLHF. The DNA for the CDR3 is TGTGCCAGTAGTCCGGGACAGTCCGTCCCTAATTCACCCCTCCACTTT.

The chain uses TRBV7-3 and TRBJ1-5; D unresolved. Germline values: CDR1 SGHTA, CDR2 FQGTGA. This CDR3 is 13 amino acids long. V was pared by 5 bases and J by 0 bases, with 5 bases between. The CDR3 here is CASSRGSNQPQHF. Here the CDR3 DNA reads TGTGCCAGCAGCCGGGGTAGCAATCAGCCCCAGCATTTT.

The chain links TRBV29-1 to TRBJ1-2, with TRBD1 identical over 8 bases. CDR1 and CDR2 from the germline V gene are SQVTM and ANQGSEA. V was pared by 7 bases and J by 5 bases, with 9 bases of the junction left unmatched. This CDR3 is built from 13 residues. CDR3 DNA: TGCAGCGCCCGCCGGGACAGGCAATATGGCTACACCTTC. Its protein product is CSARRDRQYGYTF.

This clone appeared a few times. This chain uses TRBV7-9 with TRBJ2-7; 8 bases match TRBD2. CDR3 length equals 14 residues. The germline V gene has CDR1 SEHNR and CDR2 FQNEAQ (reference sequence). V dropped 5 bases and J dropped 5; count of bases not matched to a gene: 8. The CDR3 loop is CASSQVAGTNEQYF. The CDR3 DNA is TGTGCCAGCAGCCAGGTAGCGGGGACGAACGAGCAGTACTTC.

The rearrangement joins TRBV25-1 to TRBJ1-1, with D maybe TRBD1 (5 bases). V was pared by 6 bases and J by 5 bases, with 7 bases between. The CDR3 consists of 11 residues. The germline gives CDR1 MGHDK, CDR2 SYGVNS. In DNA, the CDR3 is TGTGCCAGCAGGGGGCGGACTGAAGCTTTCTTT. Translating gives CASRGRTEAFF.

The V and J genes are TRBV6-5 and TRBJ2-7, with 8 bases matching TRBD2. V was pared by 5 bases and J by 1 base, with 4 bases of the junction left unmatched. The CDR3 spans 14 residues. The V gene's germline CDR1 is MNHEY and CDR2 SVGAGI. CDR3 sequence (DNA): TGTGCCAGCAGTCGGGGGGGGGCATCCTACGAGCAGTACTTC. Its protein product is CASSRGGASYEQYF.

This chain uses TRBV6-1 with TRBJ2-7; 11 bases agree with TRBD1. CDR1 MNHNS and CDR2 SASEGT come from the germline V gene. J lost 3 bases, V lost 3 bases, and 4 bases had no gene match. This CDR3 has 15 residues. CDR3 region: CASSEKGTGGYEQYF. Written as DNA, the CDR3 is TGTGCCAGCAGTGAGAAGGGGACAGGGGGCTACGAGCAGTACTTC.

This rearrangement joins TRBV28 to TRBJ2-7, with 8 bases aligning to TRBD1. This CDR3 has 13 amino acids. The V gene's germline CDR1 is MDHEN and CDR2 SYDVKM. V dropped 8 bases and J dropped 4; count of bases not matched to a gene: 7. The DNA for the CDR3 is TGTGCCAGCGGGTCAGGGGGCAGGTACGAGCAGTACTTC. This translates into CASGSGGRYEQYF.

The gene calls are TRBV2 and TRBJ2-3, with 11 bases aligning to TRBD2. The CDR3 length is 14 residues. The trim removed 6 bases at V and 4 bases at J, leaving 3 bases unmatched. Germline V gene lookup returns CDR1 SNHLY and CDR2 FYNNEI. Here the CDR3 reads CASRNSGGADTQYF. The CDR3, as DNA: TGTGCCAGCAGAAATAGCGGGGGGGCAGATACGCAGTATTTT.

The chain links TRBV3-1 (or the pseudogene TRBV3-2) to TRBJ1-2; D is possibly TRBD1 (5 bases). Trimming left V 4 bases short and J 12 bases short, with 21 bases between. The germline CDR1 and CDR2 sequences are LGHDT and YNNKEL (reference sequence). CDR3 length: 14 amino acids. CDR3 loop: CASSPRPDSQSNTF. The DNA for the CDR3 is TGTGCCAGCAGCCCCCGGCCCGACAGTCAATCGAACACCTTC.

V and J are TRBV28 and TRBJ2-7, with 9 bases fitting TRBD2. Germline V gene data show CDR1 as MDHEN and CDR2 as SYDVKM. The CDR3 is 14 amino acids. The J segment lost 2 bases and the V segment lost 5 bases, leaving 4 bases of the junction unmatched. For the CDR3, the DNA is TGTGCCAGCAGTGGCGGGGGGGCTCCCTACGAGCAGTACTTC. It encodes CASSGGGAPYEQYF. The full variable domain, completed using reference TRBV28 and TRBJ2-7, is DVKVTQSSRYLVKRTGEKVFLECVQDMDHENMFWYRQDPGLGLRLIYFSYDVKMKEKGDIPEGYSVSREKKERFSLILESASTNQTSMYLCASSGGGAPYEQYFGPGTRLTVT.

The rearrangement uses TRBV5-1 and TRBJ2-3; tentatively, D is TRBD1 (6 bases). V lost 4 bases and J lost 6, with 21 bases in between. The CDR3 covers 16 residues. Germline lookup yields CDR1 SGHRS and CDR2 YFSETQ. CDR3 amino acids: CASSPRGGRLGDTQYF. The DNA of the CDR3 is TGCGCCAGCAGCCCGAGAGGGGGTCGTCTTGGGGATACGCAGTATTTT.

The V gene is TRBV27, the J gene TRBJ1-2; tentatively, D is TRBD1 (6 bases). The CDR3 spans 15 residues. V was clipped by 2 bases and J by 3 bases, with 13 bases between them. CDR1 is MNHEY, CDR2 SMNVEV, per germline (reference sequence). In DNA form, the CDR3 reads TGTGCCAGCAGTTTAAGTTCGGGGGGCGACTATGGCTACACCTTC. This translates into CASSLSSGGDYGYTF.

V and J are TRBV18 and TRBJ1-1, with D perhaps TRBD1 (5 bases). Trimming took 3 bases from V and 1 from J, leaving 18 bases between them. The CDR3 runs to 17 residues. Germline V lookup: CDR1 KGHSH, CDR2 LQKENI. CDR3 sequence: CASSPFDKGLGNTEAFF. The CDR3 DNA follows: TGTGCCAGCTCACCTTTTGACAAGGGGTTAGGGAACACTGAAGCTTTCTTT. Full variable domain (outside the CDR3, taken from reference TRBV18 and TRBJ1-1): NAGVMQNPRHLVRRRGQEARLRCSPMKGHSHVYWYRQLPEEGLKFMVYLQKENIIDESGMPKERFSAEFPKEGPSILRIQQVVRGDSAAYFCASSPFDKGLGNTEAFFGQGTRLTVV.

This chain uses TRBV28 with TRBJ1-5; 7 bases agree with TRBD1. The CDR3 length is 15 residues. Germline-derived CDR1 and CDR2 are MDHEN and SYDVKM. With 6 bases clipped from V and 7 bases from J, the junction kept 12 bases outside the gene matches. The CDR3 sequence is CASSRPRGMAQPQHF. The CDR3 nucleotides read TGTGCCAGCAGCCGTCCCAGGGGGATGGCACAGCCCCAGCATTTT.

CDR3 DNA sequence: TGTGCCAGCAGCACCCGTTTTGGCGGAAAGAACACTGAAGCTTTCTTT. Protein: CASSTRFGGKNTEAFF. The gene calls are TRBV28 and TRBJ1-1; D is undetermined. This CDR3 has 16 residues. V lost 6 bases, J lost 1 base, and 18 bases lay in between. In germline, CDR1 is MDHEN, CDR2 SYDVKM.

The rearrangement links TRBV4-1 to TRBJ2-5; D unresolved. V lost 2 bases to trimming and J lost 5 bases, with 12 bases between them. CDR1 and CDR2 (germline): MGHRA, YSYEKL. The CDR3 covers 14 residues. CDR3 sequence: CASSQNNVGETQYF. In DNA, the CDR3 is TGCGCCAGCAGCCAAAATAATGTCGGGGAGACCCAGTACTTC.

A note on this clone: An end of the junction does not agree with germline; a read error may underlie this. The chain recombines TRBV27 with TRBJ1-5; no firm D call. This CDR3 is 13 amino acids long. The germline CDR1 and CDR2 sequences are MNHEY and SMNVEV (reference sequence). The CDR3 sequence: CASSLSLGQAQHF. DNA for the CDR3: TGTGCCAGCAGTTTATCTTTAGGTCAGGCCCAGCATTTT.

The V and J genes are TRBV6-1 and TRBJ1-2; the D gene is possibly TRBD1 (5 bases). CDR1 and CDR2 from the germline V gene are MNHNS and SASEGT. Trimming shortened V by 3 bases and J by 5 bases, and 7 bases separated the two germline ends. This CDR3 region has 12 residues. This chain's CDR3 is CASSEGGYGYTF. The CDR3 DNA reads as TGTGCCAGCAGTGAGGGGGGTTATGGCTACACCTTC.

This chain uses TRBV5-1 with TRBJ2-3; weak D call: TRBD1 (6 bases). This CDR3 has 15 residues. V was trimmed by 7 bases and J by 0 bases, leaving 15 bases between them. Germline CDR1 reads SGHRS; CDR2 reads YFSETQ. CDR3 DNA: TGCGCCAGCGGCCCCGGGACACTTAGCACAGATACGCAGTATTTT. Protein product: CASGPGTLSTDTQYF.